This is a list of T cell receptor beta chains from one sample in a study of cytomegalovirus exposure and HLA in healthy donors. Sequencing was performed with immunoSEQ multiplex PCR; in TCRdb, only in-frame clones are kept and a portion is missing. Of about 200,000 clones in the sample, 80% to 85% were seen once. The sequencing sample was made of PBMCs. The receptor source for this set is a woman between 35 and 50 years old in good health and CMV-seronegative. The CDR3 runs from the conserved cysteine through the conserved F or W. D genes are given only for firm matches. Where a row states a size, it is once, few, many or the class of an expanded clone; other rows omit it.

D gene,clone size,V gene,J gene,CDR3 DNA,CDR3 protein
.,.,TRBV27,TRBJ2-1,TGTGCCAGCAGTTTAACAGGCAGCTCCTACAATGAGCAGTTCTTC,CASSLTGSSYNEQFF
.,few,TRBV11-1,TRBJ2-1,TGTGCCAGCAGCGATTTGGAGTCGGGGTACAATGAGCAGTTCTTC,CASSDLESGYNEQFF
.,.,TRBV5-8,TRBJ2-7,TGTGCCAGCAGCTTGGAGGGCAGGGTGAACTACGAGCAGTACTTC,CASSLEGRVNYEQYF
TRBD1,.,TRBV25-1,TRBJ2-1,TGTGCCAGCAGCGAGACAGGGGGTTCGTACAATGAGCAGTTCTTC,CASSETGGSYNEQFF
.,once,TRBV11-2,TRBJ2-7,TGTGCCAGCAGCTTAGGGCTGGCAAGCTACGAGCAGTACTTC,CASSLGLASYEQYF
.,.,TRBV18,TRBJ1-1,TGTGCCAGCTCACCAGTTATGGGGGGCACTGAAGCTTTCTTT,CASSPVMGGTEAFF
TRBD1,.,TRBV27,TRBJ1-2,TGTGCCAGCAGACAAGGACAGGGATCATATGGCTACACCTTC,CASRQGQGSYGYTF
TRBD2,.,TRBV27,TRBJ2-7,TGTGCCAGCAGTTCCTCCAGACTAGCGGGAGACCACGAGCAGTACTTC,CASSSSRLAGDHEQYF
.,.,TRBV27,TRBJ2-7,TGTGCCAGCAGTTTATACTCGGGTTACGAGCAGTACTTC,CASSLYSGYEQYF
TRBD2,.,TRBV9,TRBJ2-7,TGTGCCAGCCGGGGGAGCGGGAGAGGGGAGCAGTACTTC,CASRGSGRGEQYF
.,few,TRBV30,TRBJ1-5,TGTGCCTGGAGTGAGTTTCAGGGCGGCAATCAGCCCCAGCATTTT,CAWSEFQGGNQPQHF
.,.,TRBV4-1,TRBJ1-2,TGCGCCAGCAGTCAAGAAACAGGGCCAACCTATGGCTACACCTTC,CASSQETGPTYGYTF
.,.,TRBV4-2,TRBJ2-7,TGTGCCAGCAGCCAAGAGGGAGCGCACGAGCAGCACTTC,CASSQEGAHEQHF
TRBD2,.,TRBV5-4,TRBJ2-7,TGTGCCAGCAGCGCTAGCGGCAGCCGAACCTACGAGCAGTACTTC,CASSASGSRTYEQYF
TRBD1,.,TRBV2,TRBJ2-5,TGTGCCAGCAGTGGGGACAGGGGGCGTCGGGAGACCCAGTACTTC,CASSGDRGRRETQYF
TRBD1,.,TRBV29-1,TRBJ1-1,TGCAGCGCTGACCGGACAGGGAGCACTGAAGCTTTCTTT,CSADRTGSTEAFF
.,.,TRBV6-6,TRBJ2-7,TGTGCCAGCAGTCGACTTAACTACGAGCAGTACTTC,CASSRLNYEQYF
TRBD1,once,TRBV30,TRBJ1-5,TGTGCCTGGAGTGTGGGGACAGATAGCAATCAGCCCCAGCATTTT,CAWSVGTDSNQPQHF
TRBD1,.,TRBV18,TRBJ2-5,TGTGCCAGCTCAGAGGACAGGGCCCAAGAGACCCAGTACTTC,CASSEDRAQETQYF
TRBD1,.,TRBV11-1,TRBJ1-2,TGTGCCAGCAGCTTGGGGACAGTGGACTATGGCTACACCTTC,CASSLGTVDYGYTF
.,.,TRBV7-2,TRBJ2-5,TGTGCCAGCAGCTTCCTCGGGACAAGTTCGATCCAAGAGACCCAGTACTTC,CASSFLGTSSIQETQYF
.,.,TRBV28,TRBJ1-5,TGTGCCAGTTGGGGCGGTAATCAGCCCCAGCATTTT,CASWGGNQPQHF
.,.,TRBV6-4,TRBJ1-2,TGTGCCAGCAGTGAGAACTTACAGGGATATGGCTACACCTTC,CASSENLQGYGYTF
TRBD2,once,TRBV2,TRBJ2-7,TGTGCCAGCAGTGAAGCGCAAATGGCGGGGGTGGGTGGTAGCCGTATCTACGAGCAGTACTTC,CASSEAQMAGVGGSRIYEQYF
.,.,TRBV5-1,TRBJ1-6,TGCGCCAGCAGCGGCCGGGCGGGCTCCTATAATTCACCCCTCCACTTT,CASSGRAGSYNSPLHF
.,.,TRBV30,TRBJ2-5,TGTGCCTGGAGCGGGACTCTACAAGAGACCCAGTACTTC,CAWSGTLQETQYF
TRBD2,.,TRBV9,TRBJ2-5,TGTGCCAGCAGCCCTTTTGTGGGAGGGAACGAAGAGACCCAGTACTTC,CASSPFVGGNEETQYF
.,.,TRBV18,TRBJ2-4,TGTGCCAGCTCACCACGGAGGGGAGATGGAAACATTCAGTACTTC,CASSPRRGDGNIQYF
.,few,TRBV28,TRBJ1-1,TGTGCCAGCAGTCCCAGTCCGAACACTGAAGCTTTCTTT,CASSPSPNTEAFF
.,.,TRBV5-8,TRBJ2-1,TGTGCCAGCAGCTTGGCCGGAGGGGCAGGCGATGAGCAGTTCTTC,CASSLAGGAGDEQFF
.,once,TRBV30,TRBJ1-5,TGTGCCTGGAGTGTTGAGGAGTCCCAGCCCCAGCATTTT,CAWSVEESQPQHF
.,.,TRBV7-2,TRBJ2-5,TGTGCCAGCAGCCGTAGCACGGGAGAGGGGACCCAGTACTTC,CASSRSTGEGTQYF
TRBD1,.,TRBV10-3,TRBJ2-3,TGTGCCATCAGTGAGTCCGGACAGGCGAACGTCCCAGATACGCAGTATTTT,CAISESGQANVPDTQYF
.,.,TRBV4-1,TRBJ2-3,TGCGCCAGCAGCCCGTTAACGGGTGGCGATACGCAGTATTTT,CASSPLTGGDTQYF
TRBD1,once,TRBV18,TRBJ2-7,TGTGCCAGCTCACCACTTCAGGGGGTCTACGAGCAGTACTTC,CASSPLQGVYEQYF
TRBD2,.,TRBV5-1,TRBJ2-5,TGCGCCAGCAGCGGTCGGACTAGCGGGAAGGCGGAGACCCAGTACTTC,CASSGRTSGKAETQYF
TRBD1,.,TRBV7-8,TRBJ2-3,TGTGCCAGCAGCCTCGACAGGGTGGTGGTAGATACGCAGTATTTT,CASSLDRVVVDTQYF
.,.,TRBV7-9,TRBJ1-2,TGTGCCAGCAGCCTAGCCCCAATGGGGGGTGGTGGCTACACCTTC,CASSLAPMGGGGYTF
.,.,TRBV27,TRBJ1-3,TGTGCCAGCAGTTTATCGGCCGCTGGAAACACCATATATTTT,CASSLSAAGNTIYF
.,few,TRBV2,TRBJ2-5,TGTGCCAGCAGTGAAACAGGGATGTTCTTTGAGACCCAGTACTTC,CASSETGMFFETQYF
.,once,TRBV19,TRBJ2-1,TGTGCCAGTAACGACGGGTACAATGAGCAGTTCTTC,CASNDGYNEQFF
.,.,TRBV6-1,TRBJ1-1,TGTGCCAGCAGACTCGCGAGAAGAAACACTGAAGCTTTCTTT,CASRLARRNTEAFF
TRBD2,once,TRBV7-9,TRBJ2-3,TGTTCCAGCAGTCCGACTAGCGGGACATCAGGAGATACGCAGTATTTT,CSSSPTSGTSGDTQYF
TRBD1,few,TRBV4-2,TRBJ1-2,TGTGCCAGCAGCCAAGAGGGGTGGACAGGGGGCATCGGTGGCTACACCTTC,CASSQEGWTGGIGGYTF
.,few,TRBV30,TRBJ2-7,TGTGTTTTCAAGCAGAAGGCGGCATACGAGCAGTACTTC,CVFKQKAAYEQYF
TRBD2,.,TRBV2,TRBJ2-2,TGTGCCAGCAGTGTCGTAGCGGGGAGGTCGGAACACGGGGAGCTGTTTTTT,CASSVVAGRSEHGELFF
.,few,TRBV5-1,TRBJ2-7,TGCGCCAGCAGTCCGGGCGGGAACCCCTACGAGCAGTACTTC,CASSPGGNPYEQYF
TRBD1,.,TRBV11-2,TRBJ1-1,TGTGCCAGCAGCTCGACAGGGAGGTACACTGAAGCTTTCTTT,CASSSTGRYTEAFF
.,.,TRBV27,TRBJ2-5,TGTGCCAGCAGTTTATCTAGGGGTGCCACGTCCCAGTACTTC,CASSLSRGATSQYF
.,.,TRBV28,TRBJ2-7,TGTGCCACCAGGGGGGGACTCTACGAGCAGTACTTC,CATRGGLYEQYF
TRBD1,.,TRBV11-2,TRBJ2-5,TGTGCCAGCAGCCCCCGTTGGACAGGTCTCGTTAAAGAGACCCAGTACTTC,CASSPRWTGLVKETQYF
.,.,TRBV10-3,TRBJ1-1,TGTGCCATCAGTGAGCTCGGGGTGAACGAAGCTTTCTTT,CAISELGVNEAFF
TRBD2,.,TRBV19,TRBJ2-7,TGTGCCAGTAGTATAGCGGAGAATAGCGGGAGTTGGTCCTACGAGCAGTACTTC,CASSIAENSGSWSYEQYF
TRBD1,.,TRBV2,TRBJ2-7,TGTGCCAGCAGCGAGGGACAGGGGGTTAAGTACTTC,CASSEGQGVKYF
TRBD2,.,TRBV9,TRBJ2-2,TGTGCCAGCAGCGTGACCCCGGGACTAGCGGGCACCGGGGAGCTGTTTTTT,CASSVTPGLAGTGELFF
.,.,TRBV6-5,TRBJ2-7,TGTGCCAGCAGTTACTCTGGCGGAGTGAGCGAGCAGTACTTC,CASSYSGGVSEQYF
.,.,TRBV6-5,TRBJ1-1,TGTGCCAGCAGCTTCGGGACTTCAGAAGCTTTCTTT,CASSFGTSEAFF
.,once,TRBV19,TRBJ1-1,TGTGCCGTCCCCCATCCACAGGACCGGGACACTGAAGCTTTCTTT,CAVPHPQDRDTEAFF